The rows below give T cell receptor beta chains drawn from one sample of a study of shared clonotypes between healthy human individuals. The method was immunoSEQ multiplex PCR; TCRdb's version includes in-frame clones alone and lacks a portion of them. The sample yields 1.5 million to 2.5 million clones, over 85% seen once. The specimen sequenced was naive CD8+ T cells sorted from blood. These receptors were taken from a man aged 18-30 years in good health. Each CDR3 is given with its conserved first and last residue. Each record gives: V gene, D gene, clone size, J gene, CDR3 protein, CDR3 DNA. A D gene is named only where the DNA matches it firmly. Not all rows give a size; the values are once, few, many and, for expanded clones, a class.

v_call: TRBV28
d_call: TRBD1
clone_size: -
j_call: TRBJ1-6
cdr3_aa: CASPIKSMGQGNSPLHF
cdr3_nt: TGTGCCAGCCCCATCAAGTCAATGGGACAGGGGAATTCACCCCTCCACTTT

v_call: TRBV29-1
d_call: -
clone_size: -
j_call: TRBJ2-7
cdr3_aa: CSVDRGYEQYF
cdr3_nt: TGCAGCGTTGATCGTGGATACGAGCAGTACTTC

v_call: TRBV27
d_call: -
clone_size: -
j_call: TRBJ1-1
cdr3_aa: CASSLSWQDEAFF
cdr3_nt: TGTGCCAGCAGTTTATCGTGGCAGGATGAAGCTTTCTTT

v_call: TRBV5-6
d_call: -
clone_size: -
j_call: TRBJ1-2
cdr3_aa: CASSPRGPNYGYTF
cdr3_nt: TGTGCCAGCAGCCCCAGAGGTCCGAACTATGGCTACACCTTC

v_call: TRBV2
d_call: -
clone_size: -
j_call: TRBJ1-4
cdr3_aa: CASSEEILWTHNEKLFF
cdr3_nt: TGTGCCAGCAGTGAAGAAATACTTTGGACACACAATGAAAAACTGTTTTTT

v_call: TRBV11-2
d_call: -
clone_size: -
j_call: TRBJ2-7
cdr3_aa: CASSLSHEQYF
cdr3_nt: TGTGCCAGCAGCTTATCCCACGAGCAGTACTTC

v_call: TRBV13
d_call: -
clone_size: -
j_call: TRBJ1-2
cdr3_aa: CASSLSPVLGYTF
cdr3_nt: TGTGCCAGCAGCTTAAGCCCCGTTCTTGGCTACACCTTC

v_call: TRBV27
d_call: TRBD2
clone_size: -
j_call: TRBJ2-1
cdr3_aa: CASSPGTSGSRNEQFF
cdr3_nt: TGTGCCAGCAGTCCGGGGACTAGCGGGAGTCGAAATGAGCAGTTCTTC

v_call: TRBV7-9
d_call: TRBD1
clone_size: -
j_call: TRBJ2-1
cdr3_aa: CASSQGTGYDEQFF
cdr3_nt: TGTGCCAGCAGCCAAGGGACAGGGTACGATGAGCAGTTCTTC

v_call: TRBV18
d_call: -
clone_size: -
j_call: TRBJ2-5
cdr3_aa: CASSPWGDTQETQYF
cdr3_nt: TGTGCCAGCTCACCATGGGGGGACACCCAAGAGACCCAGTACTTC

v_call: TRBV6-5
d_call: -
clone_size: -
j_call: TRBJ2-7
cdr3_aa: CASSYSLGALHEQYF
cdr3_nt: TGTGCCAGCAGTTACTCGTTGGGGGCTCTCCACGAGCAGTACTTC

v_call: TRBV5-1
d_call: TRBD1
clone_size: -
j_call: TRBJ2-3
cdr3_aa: CASSLFEGAPGADTQYF
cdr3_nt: TGCGCCAGCAGCTTGTTCGAGGGGGCCCCGGGCGCAGATACGCAGTATTTT

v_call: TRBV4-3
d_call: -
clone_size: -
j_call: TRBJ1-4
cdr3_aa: CASSQAATTNEKLFF
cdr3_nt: TGCGCCAGCAGCCAAGCAGCCACAACTAATGAAAAACTGTTTTTT

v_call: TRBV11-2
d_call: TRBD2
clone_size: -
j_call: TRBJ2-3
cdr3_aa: CASSLGVLGGAADTQYF
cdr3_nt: TGTGCCAGCAGCTTAGGTGTCCTCGGGGGGGCGGCAGATACGCAGTATTTT

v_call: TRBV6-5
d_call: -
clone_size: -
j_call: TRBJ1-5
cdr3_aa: CAKGKGAGSNQPQHF
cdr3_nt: TGTGCCAAAGGAAAAGGAGCGGGAAGCAATCAGCCCCAGCATTTT

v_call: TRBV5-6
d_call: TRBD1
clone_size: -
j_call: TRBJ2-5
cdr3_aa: CASSLVGQAQETQYF
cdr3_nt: TGTGCCAGCAGCCTGGTCGGACAGGCCCAAGAGACCCAGTACTTC

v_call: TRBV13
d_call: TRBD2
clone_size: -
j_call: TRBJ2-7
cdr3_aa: CASSRAATGGPYEQYF
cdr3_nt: TGTGCCAGCAGCCGCGCCGCTACGGGGGGGCCTTACGAGCAGTACTTC

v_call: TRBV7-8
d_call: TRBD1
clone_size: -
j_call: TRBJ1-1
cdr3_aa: CASSLGPIGGRNTEAFF
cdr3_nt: TGTGCCAGCAGCTTAGGGCCGATAGGGGGCCGAAACACTGAAGCTTTCTTT

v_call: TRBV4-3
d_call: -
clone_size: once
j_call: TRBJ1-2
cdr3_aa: CASSQAIFEIDRRDGYTF
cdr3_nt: TGCGCCAGCAGCCAGGCCATATTTGAAATTGACAGGCGGGATGGCTACACCTTC

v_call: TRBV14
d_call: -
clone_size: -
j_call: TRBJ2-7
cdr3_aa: CASSQDGLPPPYEQYF
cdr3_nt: TGTGCCAGCAGCCAAGATGGTCTCCCACCCCCCTACGAGCAGTACTTC

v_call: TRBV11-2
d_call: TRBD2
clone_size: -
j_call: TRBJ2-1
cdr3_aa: CASSSFLWRGVGEQFF
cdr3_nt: TGTGCCAGCAGCTCCTTCTTATGGCGGGGGGTAGGTGAGCAGTTCTTC

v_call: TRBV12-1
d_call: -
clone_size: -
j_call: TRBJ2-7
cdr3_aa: CASSPTSAGTGGSSLF
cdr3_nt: TGTGCCAGCAGCCCTACCTCCGCCGGGACAGGGGGCTCGAGTCTGTTC

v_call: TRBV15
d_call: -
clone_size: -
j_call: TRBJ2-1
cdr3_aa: CATSDRAPSYNEQFF
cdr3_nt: TGTGCCACCAGCGACCGGGCCCCATCCTACAATGAGCAGTTCTTC

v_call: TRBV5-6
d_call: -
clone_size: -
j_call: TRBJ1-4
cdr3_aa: CASSLGPIGATNEKLFF
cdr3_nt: TGTGCCAGCAGCTTGGGCCCAATCGGGGCAACTAATGAAAAACTGTTTTTT

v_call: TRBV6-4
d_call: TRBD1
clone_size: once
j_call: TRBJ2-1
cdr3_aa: CAGSGGPGTGIYEQFF
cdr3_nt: TGTGCCGGCAGTGGGGGGCCCGGGACAGGGATCTATGAGCAGTTCTTC

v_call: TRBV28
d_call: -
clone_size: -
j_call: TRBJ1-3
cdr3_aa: CASSLRPTLSGNTIYF
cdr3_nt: TGTGCCAGCAGTTTAAGACCCACACTCTCTGGAAACACCATATATTTT

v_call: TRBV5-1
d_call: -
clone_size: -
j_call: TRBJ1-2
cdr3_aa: CASSLVSGDYGYTF
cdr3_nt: TGCGCCAGCAGCTTGGTGAGCGGCGATTATGGCTACACCTTC

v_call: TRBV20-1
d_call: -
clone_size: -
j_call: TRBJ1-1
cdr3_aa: CSAQLPEAFF
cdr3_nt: TGCAGTGCTCAATTACCCGAAGCTTTCTTT

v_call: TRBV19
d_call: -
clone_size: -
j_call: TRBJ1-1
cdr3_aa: CASSAAGDTEAFF
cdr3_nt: TGTGCCAGTAGTGCCGCAGGCGACACTGAAGCTTTCTTT

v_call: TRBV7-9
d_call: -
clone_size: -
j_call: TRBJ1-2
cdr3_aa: CASSSGPIRGYTF
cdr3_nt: TGTGCCAGCAGCTCCGGCCCCATACGTGGCTACACCTTC

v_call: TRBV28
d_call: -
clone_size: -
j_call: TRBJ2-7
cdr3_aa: CATSLGAGYEQYF
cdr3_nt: TGTGCCACCTCGTTAGGGGCGGGTTACGAGCAGTACTTC

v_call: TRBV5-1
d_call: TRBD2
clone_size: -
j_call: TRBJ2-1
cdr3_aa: CASSNRLAGLIYNEQFF
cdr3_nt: TGCGCCAGCAGCAACAGACTAGCAGGCCTTATCTACAATGAGCAGTTCTTC

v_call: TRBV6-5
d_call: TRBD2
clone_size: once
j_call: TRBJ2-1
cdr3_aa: CASSYGSGVYNEQFF
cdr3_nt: TGTGCCAGCAGTTATGGTAGCGGGGTATACAATGAGCAGTTCTTC

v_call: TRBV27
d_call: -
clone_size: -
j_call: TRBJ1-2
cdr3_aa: CASSLGRHYGYTF
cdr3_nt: TGTGCCAGCAGTTTAGGACGGCACTATGGCTACACCTTC

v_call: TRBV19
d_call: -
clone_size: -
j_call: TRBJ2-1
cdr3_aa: CASTPTGSSYNEQFF
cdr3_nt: TGTGCCAGTACTCCTACGGGGAGCTCCTACAATGAGCAGTTCTTC

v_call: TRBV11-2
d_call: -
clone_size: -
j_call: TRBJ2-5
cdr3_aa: CASSLGAAQETQYF
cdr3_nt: TGTGCCAGCAGCTTAGGGGCAGCCCAAGAGACCCAGTACTTC

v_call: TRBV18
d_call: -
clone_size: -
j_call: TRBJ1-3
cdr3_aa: CASSRDGTNTIYF
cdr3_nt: TGTGCCAGCTCACGTGACGGGACAAACACCATATATTTT

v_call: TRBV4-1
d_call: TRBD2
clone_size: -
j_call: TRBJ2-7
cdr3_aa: CASSQVASGGAYEQYF
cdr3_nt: TGCGCCAGCAGCCAGGTAGCTAGCGGGGGGGCCTACGAGCAGTACTTC

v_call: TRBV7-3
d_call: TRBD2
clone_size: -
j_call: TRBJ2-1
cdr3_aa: CASSPSGGAGEQFF
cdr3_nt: TGTGCCAGCAGTCCTAGCGGGGGGGCCGGTGAGCAGTTCTTC

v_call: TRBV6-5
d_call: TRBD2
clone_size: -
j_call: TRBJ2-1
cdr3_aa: CASSETSGRNEQFF
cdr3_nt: TGTGCCAGCAGCGAGACTAGCGGGCGGAATGAGCAGTTCTTC

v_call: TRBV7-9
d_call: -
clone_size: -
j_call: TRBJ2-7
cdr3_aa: CASSPGLTTPYEQYF
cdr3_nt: TGTGCCAGCAGCCCAGGGCTGACGACCCCCTACGAGCAGTACTTC

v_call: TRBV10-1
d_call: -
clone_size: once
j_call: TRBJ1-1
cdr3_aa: CASSESPGPNTEAFF
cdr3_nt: TGCGCCAGCAGTGAGTCGCCCGGGCCGAACACTGAAGCTTTCTTT

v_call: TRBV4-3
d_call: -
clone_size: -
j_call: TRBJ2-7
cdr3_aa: CASSQGLSYEQYF
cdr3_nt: TGCGCCAGCAGCCAAGGGCTCTCCTACGAGCAGTACTTC

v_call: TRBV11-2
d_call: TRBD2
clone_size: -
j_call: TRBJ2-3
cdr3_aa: CASSSRPQITSGGTDTQYF
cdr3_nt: TGTGCCAGCAGCTCCAGGCCACAAATAACTAGCGGGGGCACAGATACGCAGTATTTT

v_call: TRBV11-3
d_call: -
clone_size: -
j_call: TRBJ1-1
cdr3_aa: CASSPDLNTEAFF
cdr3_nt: TGTGCCAGCAGCCCAGACTTGAACACTGAAGCTTTCTTT

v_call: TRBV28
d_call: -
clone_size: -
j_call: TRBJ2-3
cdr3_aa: CASSYRTTDTQYF
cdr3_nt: TGTGCCAGCAGTTACAGGACCACAGATACGCAGTATTTT

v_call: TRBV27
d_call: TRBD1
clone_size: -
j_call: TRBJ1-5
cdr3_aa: CASSLSGTVESQPQHF
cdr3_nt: TGTGCCAGCAGTTTATCAGGGACAGTTGAGAGTCAGCCCCAGCATTTT

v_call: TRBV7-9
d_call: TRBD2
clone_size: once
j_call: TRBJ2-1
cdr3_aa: CASSLTSGVYNEQFF
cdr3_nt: TGTGCCAGCAGCCTGACTAGCGGTGTGTACAATGAGCAGTTCTTC

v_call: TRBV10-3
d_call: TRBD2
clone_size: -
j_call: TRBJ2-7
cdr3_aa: CAISDGASGFNEQYF
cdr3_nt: TGTGCCATCAGTGACGGGGCTAGCGGGTTTAACGAGCAGTACTTC

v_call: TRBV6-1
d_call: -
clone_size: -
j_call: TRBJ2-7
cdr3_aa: CASTRGNANYEQYF
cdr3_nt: TGTGCCAGCACTCGGGGGAACGCTAACTACGAGCAGTACTTC

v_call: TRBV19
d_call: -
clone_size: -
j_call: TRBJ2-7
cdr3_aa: CASSASGASEQYF
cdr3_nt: TGTGCCAGTAGTGCCTCAGGGGCCAGCGAGCAGTACTTC

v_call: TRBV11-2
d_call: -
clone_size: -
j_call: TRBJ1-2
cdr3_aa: CASEGDNYGYTF
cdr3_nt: TGTGCCAGCGAGGGGGATAACTATGGCTACACCTTC

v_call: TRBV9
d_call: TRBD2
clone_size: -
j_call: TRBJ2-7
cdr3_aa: CASSVGGGGAYEQYF
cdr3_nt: TGTGCCAGCAGCGTAGGCGGCGGGGGGGCCTACGAGCAGTACTTC

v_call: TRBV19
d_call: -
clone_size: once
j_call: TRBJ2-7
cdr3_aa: CASSMVTGREQYF
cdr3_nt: TGTGCCAGTAGTATGGTGACAGGGAGGGAGCAGTACTTC

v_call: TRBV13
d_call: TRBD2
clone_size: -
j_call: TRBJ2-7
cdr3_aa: CASSLEGAGAYEQYF
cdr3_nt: TGTGCCAGCAGCTTAGAGGGCGCGGGGGCCTACGAGCAGTACTTC

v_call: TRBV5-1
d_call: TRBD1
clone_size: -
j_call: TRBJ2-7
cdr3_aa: CASSVDNLQGNQGHEQYF
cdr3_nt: TGCGCCAGCAGCGTCGACAACTTACAGGGGAACCAGGGACACGAGCAGTACTTC

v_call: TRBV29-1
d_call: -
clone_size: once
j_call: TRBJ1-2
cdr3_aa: CSVPDSMVYGYTF
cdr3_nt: TGCAGCGTTCCGGACAGTATGGTCTATGGCTACACCTTC